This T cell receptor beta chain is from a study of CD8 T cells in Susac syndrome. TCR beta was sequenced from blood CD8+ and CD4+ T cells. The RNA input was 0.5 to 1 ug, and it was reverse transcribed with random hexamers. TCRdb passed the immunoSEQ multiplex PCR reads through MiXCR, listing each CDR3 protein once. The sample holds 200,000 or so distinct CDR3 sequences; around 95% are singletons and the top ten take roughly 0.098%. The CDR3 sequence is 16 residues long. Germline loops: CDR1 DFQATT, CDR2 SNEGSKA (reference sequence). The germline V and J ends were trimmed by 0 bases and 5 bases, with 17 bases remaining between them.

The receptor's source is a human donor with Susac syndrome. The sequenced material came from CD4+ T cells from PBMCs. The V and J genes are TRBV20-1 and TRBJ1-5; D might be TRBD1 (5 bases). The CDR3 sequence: CSARDPGRLGDQPQHF. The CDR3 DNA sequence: TGCAGTGCTAGAGACCCGGGACGCCTGGGGGATCAGCCCCAGCATTTT.